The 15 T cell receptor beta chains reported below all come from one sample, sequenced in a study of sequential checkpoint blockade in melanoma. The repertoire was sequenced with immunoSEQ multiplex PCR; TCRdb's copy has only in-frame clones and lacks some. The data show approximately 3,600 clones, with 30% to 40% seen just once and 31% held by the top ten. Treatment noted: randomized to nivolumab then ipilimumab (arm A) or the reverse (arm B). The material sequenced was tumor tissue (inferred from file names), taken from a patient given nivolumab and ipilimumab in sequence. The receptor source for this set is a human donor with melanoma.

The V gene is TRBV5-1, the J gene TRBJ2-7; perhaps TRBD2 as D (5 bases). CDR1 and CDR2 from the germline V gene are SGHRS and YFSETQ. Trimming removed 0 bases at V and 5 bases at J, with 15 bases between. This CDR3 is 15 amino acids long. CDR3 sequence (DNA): TGCGCCAGCAGCTTGGAATCTGCGGCGCGGGACGAGCAGTACTTC. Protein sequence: CASSLESAARDEQYF.

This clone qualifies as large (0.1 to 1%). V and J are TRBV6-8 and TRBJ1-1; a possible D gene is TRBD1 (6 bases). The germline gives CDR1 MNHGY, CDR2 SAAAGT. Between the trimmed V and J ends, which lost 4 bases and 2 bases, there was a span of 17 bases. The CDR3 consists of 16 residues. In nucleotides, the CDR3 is TGTGCCAGCAGTTTCCCCCACAGGGCAACTAACACTGAAGCTTTCTTT. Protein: CASSFPHRATNTEAFF.

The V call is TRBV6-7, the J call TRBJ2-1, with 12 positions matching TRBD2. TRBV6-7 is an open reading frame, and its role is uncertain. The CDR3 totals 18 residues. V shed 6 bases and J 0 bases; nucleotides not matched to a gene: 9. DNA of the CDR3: TGTGCCAGCAGCCTCTCTAGGACTAGCGGGAACTCCTACAATGAGCAGTTCTTC. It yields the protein CASSLSRTSGNSYNEQFF.

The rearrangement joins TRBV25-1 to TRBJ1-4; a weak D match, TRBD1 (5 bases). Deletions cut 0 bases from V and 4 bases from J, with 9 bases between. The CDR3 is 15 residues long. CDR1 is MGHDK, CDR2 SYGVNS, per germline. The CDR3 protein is CASSEYRDDNEKLFF. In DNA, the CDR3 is TGTGCCAGCAGTGAATACAGGGACGATAATGAAAAACTGTTTTTT.

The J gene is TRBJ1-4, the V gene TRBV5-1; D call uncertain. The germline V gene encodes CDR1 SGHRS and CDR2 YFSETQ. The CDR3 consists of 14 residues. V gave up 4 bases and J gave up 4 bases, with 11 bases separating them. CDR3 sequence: CASSPERGNEKLFF. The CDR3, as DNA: TGCGCCAGCAGCCCCGAGCGAGGTAATGAAAAACTGTTTTTT.

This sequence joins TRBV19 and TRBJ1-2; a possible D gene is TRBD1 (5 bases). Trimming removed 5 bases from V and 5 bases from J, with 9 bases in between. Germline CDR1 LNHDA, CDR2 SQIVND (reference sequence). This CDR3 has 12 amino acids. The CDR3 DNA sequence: TGTGCCAGTAGTTCAACAGGATATGGCTACACCTTC. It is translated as CASSSTGYGYTF.

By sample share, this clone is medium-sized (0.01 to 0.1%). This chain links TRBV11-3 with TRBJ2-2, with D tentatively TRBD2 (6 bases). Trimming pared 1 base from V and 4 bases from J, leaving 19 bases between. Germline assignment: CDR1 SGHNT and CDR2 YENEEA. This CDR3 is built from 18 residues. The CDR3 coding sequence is TGTGCCAGCAGCTTAGGCGGGGCCTTGGGCTTTCCCACCGGGGAGCTGTTTTTT. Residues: CASSLGGALGFPTGELFF.

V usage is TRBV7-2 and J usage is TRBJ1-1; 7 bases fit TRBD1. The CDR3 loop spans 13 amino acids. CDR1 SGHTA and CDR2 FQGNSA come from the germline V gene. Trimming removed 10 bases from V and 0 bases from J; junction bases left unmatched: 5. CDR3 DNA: TGTGCCACTCCGGACAGGATGAACACTGAAGCTTTCTTT. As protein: CATPDRMNTEAFF.

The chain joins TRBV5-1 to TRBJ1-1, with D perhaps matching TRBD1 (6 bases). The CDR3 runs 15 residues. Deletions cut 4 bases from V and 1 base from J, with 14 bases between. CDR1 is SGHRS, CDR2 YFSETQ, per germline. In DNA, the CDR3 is TGCGCCAGCAGCCAGCAGGGGCCCGAGAACACTGAAGCTTTCTTT. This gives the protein CASSQQGPENTEAFF.

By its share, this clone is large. CDR3 sequence reads: CASSMGGADTEAFF. The CDR3 nucleotides are TGTGCCAGCAGCATGGGAGGAGCGGACACTGAAGCTTTCTTT. V gene TRBV9 combines with J gene TRBJ1-1; D is unresolved. The V end was cut by 4 bases, the J end by 3 bases, with 13 bases between. The CDR3 sequence is 14 residues long. The germline V gene encodes CDR1 SGDLS and CDR2 YYNGEE. Using reference TRBV9 and TRBJ1-1 for the parts outside the CDR3, the full variable domain is DSGVTQTPKHLITATGQRVTLRCSPRSGDLSVYWYQQSLDQGLQFLIQYYNGEERAKGNILERFSAQQFPDLHSELNLSSLELGDSALYFCASSMGGADTEAFFGQGTRLTVV.

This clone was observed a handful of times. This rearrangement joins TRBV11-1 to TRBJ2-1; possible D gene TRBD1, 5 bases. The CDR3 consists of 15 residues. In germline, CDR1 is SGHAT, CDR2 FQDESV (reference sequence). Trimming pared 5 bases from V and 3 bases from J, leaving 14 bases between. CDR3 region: CASSGLKGRYNEQFF. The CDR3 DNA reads TGTGCCAGCAGCGGGTTGAAGGGGCGCTACAATGAGCAGTTCTTC.

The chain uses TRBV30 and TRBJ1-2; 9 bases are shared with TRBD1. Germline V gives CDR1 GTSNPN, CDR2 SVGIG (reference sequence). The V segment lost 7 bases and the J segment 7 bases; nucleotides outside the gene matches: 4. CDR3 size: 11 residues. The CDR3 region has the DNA TGTGCCTCCTGGGACAGGGCTGGCTACACCTTC. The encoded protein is CASWDRAGYTF.

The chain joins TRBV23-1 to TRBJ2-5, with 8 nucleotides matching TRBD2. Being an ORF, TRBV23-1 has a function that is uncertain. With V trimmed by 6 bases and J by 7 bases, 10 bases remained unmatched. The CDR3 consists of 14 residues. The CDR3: CASRGSGGHGTQYF. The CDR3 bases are TGCGCCAGCAGGGGTTCGGGGGGGCACGGGACCCAGTACTTC.

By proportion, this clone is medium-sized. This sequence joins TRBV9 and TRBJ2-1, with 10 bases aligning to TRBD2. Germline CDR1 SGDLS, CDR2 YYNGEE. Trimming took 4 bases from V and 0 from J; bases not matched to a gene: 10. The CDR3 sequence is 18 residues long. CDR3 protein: CASSFGLADTSSYNEQFF. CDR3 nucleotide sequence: TGTGCCAGCAGCTTCGGACTAGCGGACACGAGCTCCTACAATGAGCAGTTCTTC.

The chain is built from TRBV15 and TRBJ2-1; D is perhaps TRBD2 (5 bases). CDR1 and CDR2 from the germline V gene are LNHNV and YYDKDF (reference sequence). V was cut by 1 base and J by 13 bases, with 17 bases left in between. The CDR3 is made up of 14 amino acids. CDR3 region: CATSRASRLAGQFF. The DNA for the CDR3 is TGTGCCACCAGCAGAGCATCACGGCTAGCCGGACAGTTCTTC.